Each of the 10 T cell receptor beta chains below was sequenced from the same sample in a study of blood T cell repertoires in COVID-19. Sequencing used immunoSEQ multiplex PCR; TCRdb keeps in-frame clones, though not all of them. The table has 350,000 to 400,000 clones, roughly nine tenths seen once. Material for sequencing was PBMCs or T cells enriched from blood (not recorded which). The source of these receptors is a middle-aged woman who had been exposed to COVID-19.

The chain links TRBV12-3 or TRBV12-4 to TRBJ1-2; a possible D gene is TRBD1 (5 bases). CDR3 length: 13 amino acids. The germline V and J ends were trimmed by 4 bases and 7 bases, with 13 bases remaining between them. CDR3 nucleotides: TGTGCCAGCAGTTCGGGACTTGGGGGTGGCTACACCTTC. This gives the protein CASSSGLGGGYTF.

In this sample, this clone turned up once. This chain uses TRBV3-1 (or the pseudogene TRBV3-2) with TRBJ1-4; D ambiguous. The CDR3 runs to 18 residues. V was pared by 9 bases and J by 3 bases, with 26 bases between. CDR1 LGHDT and CDR2 YNNKEL come from the germline V gene (reference sequence). CDR3 sequence reads: CASRNAGSPIPANEKLFF. The CDR3 DNA sequence: TGTGCCAGTCGAAACGCAGGCAGCCCCATCCCAGCTAATGAAAAACTGTTTTTT.

The chain recombines TRBV18 with TRBJ1-6; maybe TRBD1 (5 bases). The CDR3 is 14 residues long. CDR1 KGHSH and CDR2 LQKENI come from the germline V gene. The V and J ends lost 6 bases and 9 bases respectively, with 15 bases between them. The CDR3 loop is CASSAGGSGSPLHF. The CDR3 DNA reads TGTGCCAGCTCTGCCGGGGGTAGTGGTTCACCCCTCCACTTT.

The chain uses TRBV7-2 and TRBJ2-3; tentative D call: TRBD1 (6 bases). Per the germline V gene, CDR1 is SGHTA and CDR2 is FQGNSA. Trimming took off 3 bases at V and 6 bases at J, with 16 bases between the two ends. This CDR3 is built from 15 residues. This CDR3 is CASSLALGGGDTQYF. The CDR3 DNA reads TGTGCCAGCAGCTTGGCGCTAGGGGGTGGGGATACGCAGTATTTT.

In its sample, this clone was seen a few times. The CDR3 loop is CASGLGTTYGYTF. CDR3 in DNA: TGTGCTAGTGGTTTGGGAACTACCTATGGCTACACCTTC. The V and J genes are TRBV12-5 and TRBJ1-2; no clear D gene. There are 13 residues in the CDR3. The ends were cut back, 1 base at V and 4 bases at J, with 7 bases in the middle. CDR1 is LGHNT, CDR2 FRNRAP, per germline.

This clone is medium-sized (0.01 to 0.1%) in the sample. The chain combines TRBV3-1 (or the pseudogene TRBV3-2) with TRBJ1-2; possibly TRBD1 for D (5 bases). In germline, CDR1 is LGHDT, CDR2 YNNKEL (reference sequence). The CDR3 is 15 residues long. V shed 1 base and J shed 5 bases, with 14 bases lying between them. CDR3 bases: TGTGCCAGCAGCCAAGGAGGCGACAGCTTTTATGGCTACACCTTC. It yields the protein CASSQGGDSFYGYTF.

The sample holds one count of this clone. The rearrangement links TRBV2 to TRBJ1-6, with TRBD1 identical over 7 bases. CDR3 length: 16 amino acids. Germline values: CDR1 SNHLY, CDR2 FYNNEI. Losses at the gene ends were 7 bases for V and 3 bases for J; bases not matched to a gene: 9. CDR3 in amino acids: CASTGGDSNYNSPLHF. In nucleotides, the CDR3 is TGTGCCAGCACGGGGGGGGACAGCAACTATAATTCACCCCTCCACTTT.

The chain couples TRBV3-1 (or the pseudogene TRBV3-2) to TRBJ2-5, with TRBD2 identical over 11 bases. Germline V gene data show CDR1 as LGHDT and CDR2 as YNNKEL (reference sequence). Unmatched junction bases numbered 8, after V lost 5 bases and J lost 3 bases. There are 16 residues in the CDR3. The CDR3 region is CASSVGTGLAEETQYF. CDR3 in DNA: TGTGCCAGCAGCGTCGGTACGGGACTAGCGGAAGAGACCCAGTACTTC.

The chain links TRBV14 to TRBJ1-4; a possible D gene is TRBD1 (5 bases). Germline V lookup: CDR1 SGHDN, CDR2 FVKESK. V dropped 1 base and J dropped 5 bases, with 11 bases sitting between them. The CDR3 totals 15 residues. As DNA, the CDR3 is TGTGCCAGCAGCCAAGTAAAGGGGATGAATGAAAAACTGTTTTTT. This encodes CASSQVKGMNEKLFF.

This chain links TRBV29-1 with TRBJ1-3; no clear D. V lost 7 bases to trimming and J lost 2 bases, with 12 bases between them. The V gene's germline CDR1 is SQVTM and CDR2 ANQGSEA. This CDR3 has 13 residues. CDR3 residues: CSGATGAGNTIYF. CDR3 bases: TGCAGCGGCGCTACGGGAGCTGGAAACACCATATATTTT.